Presented here are 29 T cell receptor beta chains from one specimen sequenced in a study of T cell repertoires and Cas9 in healthy adults. Profiling relied on immunoSEQ multiplex PCR, and the TCRdb table lists in-frame clones only, not all of them. The sample records more than 13,000 clones, about nine tenths being singletons. The sequenced material came from Tregs (CD4+, CD25+, CD127-, CD137-, CD154-) from PBMCs; culture status not recorded. Receptor source: a human donor in good health.

CDR3 in amino acids: CASSPTMNYEQYF. Here the CDR3 DNA reads TGTGCCAGCTCACCCACGATGAACTACGAGCAGTACTTC. V gene TRBV18 combines with J gene TRBJ2-7; D is undetermined. V was cut by 3 bases and J by 3 bases, with 9 bases left in between. CDR1 and CDR2 from the germline V gene are KGHSH and LQKENI. The CDR3 has 13 amino acids.

The rearrangement uses TRBV27 and TRBJ1-6; 7 positions agree with TRBD1. The CDR3 is 13 residues long. The germline gives CDR1 MNHEY, CDR2 SMNVEV (reference sequence). V gave up 5 bases and J gave up 10 bases; unmatched junction bases: 5. The CDR3, as DNA: TGTGCCAGCAGTCTAACAGGGGAATCACCCCTCCACTTT. It translates to CASSLTGESPLHF.

This clone came up once. The chain combines TRBV6-1 with TRBJ2-7, with D perhaps matching TRBD1 (6 bases). Germline CDR1 is MNHNS and CDR2 is SASEGT. The CDR3 loop spans 15 amino acids. Trimming pared 6 bases from V and 0 bases from J, leaving 15 bases between. CDR3 nucleotides: TGTGCCAGCAGGGGGATCAGGGGCCGCTCCTACGAGCAGTACTTC. Encoded protein: CASRGIRGRSYEQYF.

This rearrangement joins TRBV27 to TRBJ2-1; D not resolved. The CDR3 sequence is 14 residues long. Germline-derived CDR1 and CDR2 are MNHEY and SMNVEV (reference sequence). The ends were cut back, 6 bases at V and 3 bases at J, with 12 bases in the middle. CDR3 residues: CASSNQKGYNEQFF. The CDR3 coding sequence is TGTGCCAGCAGCAATCAAAAGGGCTACAATGAGCAGTTCTTC.

This clone is medium-sized within its sample. This chain uses TRBV19 with TRBJ2-5; D is ambiguous. CDR1 is LNHDA and CDR2 is SQIVND in the germline V gene (reference sequence). V was shortened by 7 bases and J by 4 bases, with 19 bases between the two germline ends. The CDR3 runs to 15 residues. The CDR3 region is CASTYSGYVGETQYF. CDR3 coding DNA: TGTGCCAGTACTTACTCAGGTTATGTGGGAGAGACCCAGTACTTC.

CDR3 residues: CASTPPPGLTTSLNTGELFF. The DNA for the CDR3 is TGTGCCAGCACCCCGCCCCCGGGACTAACAACTAGCTTGAACACCGGGGAGCTGTTTTTT. The chain is built from TRBV2 and TRBJ2-2; TRBD2 agrees at 7 bases. This CDR3 is built from 20 residues. The V gene end was trimmed by 7 bases and the J gene end by 1 base; junction bases not matched to a gene: 21. Germline V CDR1 and CDR2: SNHLY, FYNNEI.

For the CDR3, the DNA is TGCGCCAGCAGCCTCACGACACCGAACACTGAAGCTTTCTTT. This codes for CASSLTTPNTEAFF. The rearrangement uses TRBV5-1 and TRBJ1-1; unclear D gene. The CDR3 has 14 amino acids. Trimming took 4 bases from V and 1 from J, leaving 11 bases between them. Germline CDR1 is SGHRS and CDR2 is YFSETQ.

This clone was detected only a few times. The J gene is TRBJ2-7, the V gene TRBV6-1, with TRBD1 matching 7 bases. V trimming: 0 bases; J trimming: 4 bases; junction bases outside the gene matches: 6. There are 15 residues in the CDR3. Germline CDR1 reads MNHNS; CDR2 reads SASEGT. This CDR3 is CASSEAIVQGYEQYF. DNA for the CDR3: TGTGCCAGCAGTGAAGCGATCGTACAGGGGTACGAGCAGTACTTC.

This chain uses TRBV6-6 with TRBJ1-5; D remains ambiguous. V was cut by 6 bases and J by 7 bases, with 16 bases left in between. Germline CDR1 reads MNHNY; CDR2 reads SVGAGI (reference sequence). The CDR3 runs 14 residues. CDR3 in amino acids: CASSPWLTGQPQHF. The DNA of the CDR3 is TGTGCCAGCAGCCCCTGGCTAACCGGCCAGCCCCAGCATTTT.

The J gene is TRBJ2-7, the V gene TRBV18; 9 bases agree with TRBD1. Germline CDR1 and CDR2: KGHSH and LQKENI. With V trimmed by 4 bases and J by 6 bases, 7 bases remained unmatched. The CDR3 extends over 14 amino acids. The CDR3, as DNA: TGTGCCAGCTCACGTCGACAGGGGGTCTTCGAGCAGTACTTC. It yields the protein CASSRRQGVFEQYF. Combining the CDR3 with reference TRBV18 and TRBJ2-7 gives the whole variable domain NAGVMQNPRHLVRRRGQEARLRCSPMKGHSHVYWYRQLPEEGLKFMVYLQKENIIDESGMPKERFSAEFPKEGPSILRIQQVVRGDSAAYFCASSRRQGVFEQYFGPGTRLTVT.

This clone was seen more than once but under ten times. The chain has TRBV10-3 and TRBJ1-1, with D possibly matching TRBD1 (6 bases). Germline assignment: CDR1 ENHRY and CDR2 SYGVKD. Trimming left V 5 bases short and J 8 bases short, with 18 bases between. The CDR3 runs to 14 residues. The chain's CDR3 is CAISTTGQIIEAFF. DNA for the CDR3: TGTGCCATCAGTACCACAGGACAGATAATCGAAGCTTTCTTT.

The rearrangement links TRBV6-5 to TRBJ1-1; 8 bases agree with TRBD1. Germline V lookup: CDR1 MNHEY, CDR2 SVGAGI. Trimming took 2 bases from V and 7 from J; bases not matched to a gene: 9. The CDR3 runs 15 residues. CDR3 nucleotide sequence: TGTGCCAGCAGTTACCAACCAGGGGGCGGCGGTGAAGCTTTCTTT. This translates into CASSYQPGGGGEAFF.

This clone was counted once. The chain uses TRBV5-1 and TRBJ2-7; D is perhaps TRBD1 or TRBD2 (6 bases each). The CDR3 is 16 residues long. CDR1 is SGHRS, CDR2 YFSETQ, per germline. V lost 2 bases and J lost 6, with 21 bases in between. In DNA form, the CDR3 reads TGCGCCAGCAGCTTCGGGTCGGGGGCCCCCACGGGCGAGCAGTACTTC. Its translation is CASSFGSGAPTGEQYF.

V and J are TRBV7-6 and TRBJ2-7, with unresolved D. This CDR3 has 15 residues. Germline loops: CDR1 SGHVS, CDR2 FNYEAQ. V was pared by 2 bases and J by 0 bases, with 11 bases between. The CDR3 nucleotides read TGTGCCAGCAGCTTAAGGGCGGATAGCTCCTACGAGCAGTACTTC. Translation: CASSLRADSSYEQYF.

The chain is built from TRBV5-5 and TRBJ1-4, with D perhaps matching TRBD1 (5 bases). Germline V gene lookup returns CDR1 SGHKS and CDR2 YYEKEE (reference sequence). V was pared by 4 bases and J by 4 bases, with 17 bases between. The CDR3 has 16 residues. CDR3 sequence (DNA): TGTGCCAGCAGCCGTATCGACTGGGACGGTAATGAAAAACTGTTTTTT. Its protein product is CASSRIDWDGNEKLFF.

This rearrangement joins TRBV28 to TRBJ2-7; 7 positions agree with TRBD1. CDR1 and CDR2 from the germline V gene are MDHEN and SYDVKM. Trimming cost V 4 bases and J 0 bases; bases outside gene matches: 6. The CDR3 consists of 15 residues. The CDR3 loop reads CASSSGQISSYEQYF. CDR3 nucleotide sequence: TGTGCCAGCAGTTCGGGACAGATTAGCTCCTACGAGCAGTACTTC.

The chain is built from TRBV7-2 and TRBJ2-1, with a weak D call TRBD2 (6 bases). This CDR3 region has 15 residues. CDR1 SGHTA and CDR2 FQGNSA come from the germline V gene. Trimming pared 1 base from V and 4 bases from J, leaving 11 bases between. Here the CDR3 reads CASSLGGRRYNEQFF. The CDR3 DNA reads TGTGCCAGCAGCTTAGGGGGGAGGCGATACAATGAGCAGTTCTTC.

This CDR3 is CASSSEGQGFANTGELFF. The CDR3 nucleotides read TGTGCCAGCAGCTCGGAGGGACAGGGGTTCGCGAACACCGGGGAGCTGTTTTTT. This chain connects TRBV7-9 to TRBJ2-2; 10 bases are shared with TRBD1. The germline V gene encodes CDR1 SEHNR and CDR2 FQNEAQ (reference sequence). Trimming at V came to 4 bases and at J to 0 bases, leaving 8 bases not matched to a gene. This CDR3 contains 18 residues.

The chain has TRBV5-6 and TRBJ2-7, with unresolved D. V was pared by 4 bases and J by 3 bases, with 8 bases between. The CDR3 totals 12 residues. The germline V gene encodes CDR1 SGHDT and CDR2 YYEEEE. CDR3 sequence (DNA): TGTGCCAGCAGCCACGGATTCTACGAGCAGTACTTC. Its translation: CASSHGFYEQYF.

The rearrangement uses TRBV6-5 and TRBJ2-5; D perhaps matches TRBD1 (5 bases). The CDR3 has 15 amino acids. CDR1 is MNHEY and CDR2 is SVGAGI in the germline V gene. Trimming removed 6 bases at V and 4 bases at J, with 18 bases between. The CDR3 loop reads CASSQTGQGGETQYF. In nucleotides, the CDR3 is TGTGCCAGCAGCCAAACCGGCCAGGGTGGAGAGACCCAGTACTTC.

V usage is TRBV18 and J usage is TRBJ1-2; 8 positions match TRBD1. Germline V CDR1 and CDR2: KGHSH, LQKENI. Trimming cost V 1 base and J 5 bases; bases outside gene matches: 9. This CDR3 spans 16 amino acids. The CDR3 DNA reads as TGTGCCAGCTCACCACTCGGACAGGGTCAGGGGTATGGCTACACCTTC. Translating gives CASSPLGQGQGYGYTF.

The V call is TRBV7-9, the J call TRBJ2-5, with D possibly TRBD1 on 5 matching bases. The CDR3 extends over 15 amino acids. V was clipped by 1 base and J by 2 bases, with 11 bases between them. Germline V lookup: CDR1 SEHNR, CDR2 FQNEAQ (reference sequence). Written as DNA, the CDR3 is TGTGCCAGCAGCTTAGTTGTAGGGGCGCAAGAGACCCAGTACTTC. This gives the protein CASSLVVGAQETQYF.

The V and J genes are TRBV7-2 and TRBJ2-2; a weak D match, TRBD1 (6 bases). The CDR3 runs 17 residues. Germline assignment: CDR1 SGHTA and CDR2 FQGNSA. With 1 base removed from V and 6 bases from J, the gap between germline ends came to 18 bases. CDR3 coding DNA: TGTGCCAGCAGCTTAGTCCCTAACAGGGTTAGTTCCGGGGAGCTGTTTTTT. Protein sequence: CASSLVPNRVSSGELFF. The full variable domain, completed using reference TRBV7-2 and TRBJ2-2, is GAGVSQSPSNKVTEKGKDVELRCDPISGHTALYWYRQSLGQGLEFLIYFQGNSAPDKSGLPSDRFSAERTGGSVSTLTIQRTQQEDSAVYLCASSLVPNRVSSGELFFGEGSRLTVL.

This chain links TRBV2 with TRBJ1-6; a possible D gene is TRBD1 (5 bases). In germline, CDR1 is SNHLY, CDR2 FYNNEI. The V end was cut by 7 bases, the J end by 9 bases, with 19 bases between. This CDR3 is built from 15 residues. CDR3 region: CASTWTRVMGSPLHF. Here the CDR3 DNA reads TGTGCCAGCACGTGGACCAGGGTAATGGGTTCACCCCTCCACTTT.

This clone was recorded once. The rearrangement joins TRBV5-1 to TRBJ2-4, with 8 positions matching TRBD2. CDR3 length equals 14 residues. CDR1 SGHRS and CDR2 YFSETQ come from the germline V gene. With 2 bases clipped from V and 8 bases from J, the junction kept 6 bases outside the gene matches. CDR3 region: CASSFGAGAHIQYF. CDR3 sequence (DNA): TGCGCCAGCAGCTTTGGAGCGGGGGCGCACATTCAGTACTTC.

This CDR3 reads CASSGGTGVTGNTIYF. The CDR3 bases are TGCGCCAGCAGCGGGGGGACAGGGGTGACTGGAAACACCATATATTTT. The genes are TRBV5-1 and TRBJ1-3; TRBD1 matches at 10 bases. The CDR3 consists of 16 residues. The germline V gene encodes CDR1 SGHRS and CDR2 YFSETQ. V lost 4 bases and J lost 2; bases outside the gene matches: 6. The full variable domain, with the rest looked up from reference TRBV5-1 and TRBJ1-3, is KAGVTQTPRYLIKTRGQQVTLSCSPISGHRSVSWYQQTPGQGLQFLFEYFSETQRNKGNFPGRFSGRQFSNSRSEMNVSTLELGDSALYLCASSGGTGVTGNTIYFGEGSWLTVV.

J is TRBJ2-2 and V is TRBV25-1; 8 bases are shared with TRBD2. The CDR3 totals 14 residues. The V gene's germline CDR1 is MGHDK and CDR2 SYGVNS. The trim removed 2 bases at V and 7 bases at J, leaving 3 bases unmatched. The CDR3 sequence is CASSEAGGVGELFF. CDR3 nucleotides: TGTGCCAGCAGTGAAGCGGGGGGCGTCGGGGAGCTGTTTTTT.

CDR3 coding DNA: TGTGCCAGCAGTTATTTGGCGGGGGGGCAGAATGAGCAGTTCTTC. It yields the protein CASSYLAGGQNEQFF. The rearrangement joins TRBV6-6 to TRBJ2-1, with 9 bases that match TRBD2. The CDR3 has 15 residues. V lost 3 bases, J lost 7 bases, and 7 bases stayed unmatched. Per germline, CDR1 MNHNY and CDR2 SVGAGI (reference sequence).

The V call is TRBV25-1, the J call TRBJ1-1, with D perhaps matching TRBD1 (5 bases). CDR1 MGHDK and CDR2 SYGVNS come from the germline V gene. CDR3 length equals 14 residues. Trimming pared 4 bases from V and 2 bases from J, leaving 11 bases between. The CDR3 region has the DNA TGTGCCAGCAGTGTTAGGGGCAGCAACACTGAAGCTTTCTTT. Encoded protein: CASSVRGSNTEAFF.